The text below deals with one TCR beta chain. Its specific antigen is unknown. Base qualities are missing; no much larger clone stands one base away. This sample is drawn from a study of shared clonotypes between healthy human individuals (dated by TCRdb to 2018 to 2021). About the investigation overall: A few men and a couple of women, aged 18 to 49 years, made up the cohort. For each donor, CD4 naive and CD4 memory were each given three plates, CD8 naive was given two plates, and CD8 memory was given one plate. Blood TCR repertoires of five healthy adults were deeply sequenced to estimate repertoire size and the extent of clonotype sharing between individuals. Different laboratories and diverse techniques were used to prepare libraries and sequence TCR repertoires, to increase sequencing depth and limit assay-specific biases. Each donor's leukapheresis produced roughly between about 0.85 and 10 billion PBMCs.

Using the deep immunoSEQ assay, TCR CDR3 regions were amplified from genomic DNA by multiplex PCR. For each cell subset, the extracted genomic DNA was distributed evenly across all wells of several immunoSEQ 96-well plates, and each plate served as one replicate. For sorted subsets, approximately 210 ng genomic DNA, equal to 30,000 or so T cell genomes, was loaded into each replicate PCR. Purified libraries were measured with a Qubit 3.0 fluorometer, size-checked on a Bioanalyzer 2100, and measured again with the KAPA Library Quantification kit. A separate single-read 150-cycle Illumina NextSeq 550 flow cell was used to sequence each immunoSEQ 96-well plate. The source study handled its data this way. Because only junctional sequences without quality scores were contained in the immunoSEQ output, filtering matching that applied to full-length reads could not be performed. Sequences were annotated with PyIR, a Python wrapper for IgBLAST v1.9, using IMGT germline references to assign V/J genes and CDR3. Reads were removed for weak V/J assignments (E-value above 1e-6), missing CDR3, stop codons, out-of-frame junctions, or ambiguous translated residues. A V3J clonotype was defined by an identical inferred V gene, J gene, and CDR3 amino acid sequence. To compute the percentage overlap between repertoires, the number of shared unique clonotypes was divided by the size of the smaller repertoire. Richness of each repertoire was evaluated using RTK rarefaction, the Chao1 estimator, and Recon v2.1 estimates of unobserved clonotypes. Generation probabilities were computed with OLGA for all TCRbeta clonotypes obtained by the gDNA method from four donors. TCRdb limited this immuneACCESS table to in-frame rearrangements with V and J called. A share of clones is missing; checked studies link under half to unresolved V genes, and the rest is unexplained. Clone size and V and J calls were adopted from that table, with D and trimming inferred from the DNA. The table for this sample lists some 1 million clones; 65% to 75% of them were counted only once. Of the sample, about 1.5% is held by the ten largest clones.

Trimming costs V 5 bases and J 4 bases, and their ends lie 9 bases apart. CDR1 and CDR2 are drawn from the germline V gene (reference sequence): SEHNR, FQNEAQ. From its cysteine to its phenylalanine, the CDR3 spans 13 amino acids. Only the CDR3 portion is preserved as DNA: 39 bases, with reading frame beginning at the first base. Summary of the overall study and its limitations: Even with the large sequencing depth, rarefaction of the sorted-subset datasets indicated that sequencing was incomplete. Naive subsets generally had larger estimated clonotype richness than memory subsets. Sampling was limited to blood, and TCR repertoires in tissue likely differ from TCR repertoires in blood. The small number of donors limited the genetic and exposure-history diversity represented. When several donors were compared, the shared fraction of clonotypes was 5% to 6.5% for naive CD4, roughly 3.3% for naive CD8, 2% to 2.5% for memory CD4, and less than 0.45% for memory CD8. Based on pairwise subsampling, the degree of clonotype sharing among donors was expected to be affected by sequencing depth. Compared with non-shared clonotypes, the clonotypes found in all four sorted-subset donors had higher generation probabilities.

The donors were healthy, HIV-negative adults who had no recently reported acute infections or vaccinations. Only Caucasian adults living in Nashville, Tennessee, USA were represented among the donors. Magnetic negative selection was used to enrich CD4+ T cells, after which naive cells were positively selected on CD45RA and the negative fraction became the memory subset. Blood was obtained by leukapheresis, after which PBMCs were separated by Ficoll-Histopaque density gradient centrifugation and cryopreserved in liquid nitrogen vapor phase. Analytical flow cytometry was used to check the purity and quantity of each magnetically sorted T cell population. Genomic DNA was isolated from each sorted fraction and quantified by UV absorbance on a Nanodrop 2000c.

The sample was memory CD4+ T cells sorted from blood. The intended sense of this specimen's cell subset or site label: CD45RA-negative fraction. This clonotype originated in a man younger than 35 in good health. Recombination joined TRBV7-9 with TRBJ1-5; a confident D gene designation cannot be given. The CDR3 sequence is CASSEDQNQPQHF. The nucleotides read TGTGCCAGCAGCGAAGACCAGAATCAGCCCCAGCATTTT.